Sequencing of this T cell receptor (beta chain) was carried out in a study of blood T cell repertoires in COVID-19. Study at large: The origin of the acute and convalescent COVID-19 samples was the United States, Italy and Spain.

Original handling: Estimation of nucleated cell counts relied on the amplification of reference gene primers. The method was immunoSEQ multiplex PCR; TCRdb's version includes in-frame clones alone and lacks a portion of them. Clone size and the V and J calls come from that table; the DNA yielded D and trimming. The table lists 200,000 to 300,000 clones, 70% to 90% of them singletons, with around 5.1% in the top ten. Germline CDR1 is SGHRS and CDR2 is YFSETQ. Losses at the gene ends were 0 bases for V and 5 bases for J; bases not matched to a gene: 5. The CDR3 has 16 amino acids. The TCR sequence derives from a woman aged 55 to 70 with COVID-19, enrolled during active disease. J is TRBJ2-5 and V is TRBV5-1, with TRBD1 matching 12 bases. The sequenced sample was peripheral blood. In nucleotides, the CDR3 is TGCGCCAGCAGCTTGGACCGGGACAGGGGGCAGGAGACCCAGTACTTC. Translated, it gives CASSLDRDRGQETQYF.